What follows is one T cell receptor beta chain and its context. Its specificity is not known. This entry belongs to a study of cytomegalovirus exposure and HLA in healthy donors. Overall study: Unique TCRs numbering roughly 85 million, obtained from HLA-typed donors, made up an early data release.

The CDR3 spans 16 residues. Germline V lookup: CDR1 MNHEY, CDR2 SMNVEV (reference sequence). J was trimmed by 4 bases and V by 5 bases; bases with no gene match: 5. PCR involved 60 Vbeta and 13 Jbeta primers. Generated by immunoSEQ multiplex PCR, the TCRdb table keeps only in-frame clones and is missing some. The sample has about 50,000 clones, 60% to 75% seen once. Whole-study results and caveats: Serostatus for CMV was the only available immune exposure information. Later analysis found that TCR beta chains associated with HLA were more clonally expanded than other, equally common chains. Association of a missense DCLRE1C variant with TCR beta V- and J-gene trimming was reported in a later analysis.

The chain employs TRBV27 and TRBJ2-1; 13 bases align to TRBD2. Material: PBMCs. The source of this sequence is a woman aged 45-65 years in good health and CMV-seronegative. This chain's CDR3 is CASSPPGLAGYNEQFF. CDR3 nucleotide sequence: TGTGCCAGCAGTCCACCGGGACTAGCGGGATACAATGAGCAGTTCTTC.